These T cell receptor beta chains were read from a single sample in a study of spatial heterogeneity in lung cancer. MiXCR was run by TCRdb on the 5' RACE reads, yielding one entry per CDR3 protein. The table has about 120,000 distinct CDR3 sequences, 12% seen once. The source was PBMCs, collected at follow-up. The receptors derive from a male donor with early-stage non-small cell lung cancer. CDR3s include the opening cysteine and the closing phenylalanine or tryptophan. Fields, in order: D gene, clone size, V gene, J gene, CDR3 DNA, CDR3 protein. The D gene is left open where the match is weak. Clone size is given for some rows only: seen once, a few or many times, or a class if the clone is expanded.

d_call: -; clone_size: -; v_call: TRBV6-5; j_call: TRBJ2-7; cdr3_nt: TGTGCCAGCAGTTACGGACGGACCTACGAGCAGTACTTC; cdr3_aa: CASSYGRTYEQYF
d_call: -; clone_size: -; v_call: TRBV20-1; j_call: TRBJ2-7; cdr3_nt: TGCAGTGCTAGGCGGCCGGGGACGTCCTACGAGCAGTACTTC; cdr3_aa: CSARRPGTSYEQYF
d_call: -; clone_size: few; v_call: TRBV5-5; j_call: TRBJ2-7; cdr3_nt: TGTGCCAGCAGTCCCGAACACGTCAGGGCCTACGAGCAGTACTTC; cdr3_aa: CASSPEHVRAYEQYF
d_call: -; clone_size: few; v_call: TRBV12-3/TRBV12-4; j_call: TRBJ1-5; cdr3_nt: TGTGCCAGCACCGCGGGACGGAACAATCAGCCCCAGCATTTT; cdr3_aa: CASTAGRNNQPQHF
d_call: -; clone_size: -; v_call: TRBV18; j_call: TRBJ1-4; cdr3_nt: TGTGCCAGCTCACCACCAGGCGCACGGGAAAAACTGTTTTTT; cdr3_aa: CASSPPGAREKLFF
d_call: -; clone_size: many; v_call: TRBV29-1; j_call: TRBJ2-7; cdr3_nt: TGCAGCGTTGGCCGGGGCCCCTACGAGCAGTACTTC; cdr3_aa: CSVGRGPYEQYF
d_call: -; clone_size: few; v_call: TRBV7-3; j_call: TRBJ2-1; cdr3_nt: TGTGCCAGCAGCTTAACGTTACAGGGACCGAGCCTATACAATGAGCAGTTCTTC; cdr3_aa: CASSLTLQGPSLYNEQFF
d_call: TRBD1; clone_size: -; v_call: TRBV4-2; j_call: TRBJ1-4; cdr3_nt: TGTGCCAGCGCTAAGGGACAGGGGCCTGAAAAACTGTTTTTT; cdr3_aa: CASAKGQGPEKLFF
d_call: TRBD1; clone_size: few; v_call: TRBV11-2; j_call: TRBJ2-7; cdr3_nt: TGTGCCAGCAGCCCACGGACAGGTTTCTACGAGCAGTACTTC; cdr3_aa: CASSPRTGFYEQYF
d_call: TRBD1; clone_size: -; v_call: TRBV6-6; j_call: TRBJ1-4; cdr3_nt: TGTGCCAGCCGAACAGGGGTCAGTGAAAAACTGTTTTTT; cdr3_aa: CASRTGVSEKLFF
d_call: TRBD1; clone_size: many; v_call: TRBV29-1; j_call: TRBJ1-2; cdr3_nt: TGCAGCGTTGTAGGGACAGGGTCTTATGGCTACACCTTC; cdr3_aa: CSVVGTGSYGYTF
d_call: -; clone_size: -; v_call: TRBV28; j_call: TRBJ2-7; cdr3_nt: TGTGCCAGCAGTTTTTCGGTGGGCCGGACTACCTACGAGCAGTACTTC; cdr3_aa: CASSFSVGRTTYEQYF
d_call: -; clone_size: -; v_call: TRBV11-2; j_call: TRBJ1-4; cdr3_nt: TGTGCCAGCAGCTTAGGGTTGGGATCTAATGAAAAACTGTTTTTT; cdr3_aa: CASSLGLGSNEKLFF
d_call: TRBD1; clone_size: many; v_call: TRBV28; j_call: TRBJ1-1; cdr3_nt: TGTGCCAGCAGCATACAGGGGGCGTATAAGGTCACTGAAGCTTTCTTT; cdr3_aa: CASSIQGAYKVTEAFF
d_call: -; clone_size: -; v_call: TRBV29-1; j_call: TRBJ1-3; cdr3_nt: TGCAGCGCCACGCGAGAAGTCTCTGGAAACACCATATATTTT; cdr3_aa: CSATREVSGNTIYF
d_call: -; clone_size: many; v_call: TRBV29-1; j_call: TRBJ2-3; cdr3_nt: TGCAGCGTAGGGACGTTCACAGATACGCAGTATTTT; cdr3_aa: CSVGTFTDTQYF
d_call: -; clone_size: many; v_call: TRBV28; j_call: TRBJ1-5; cdr3_nt: TGTGCCAGCAGCCCCGGATATAAGGGGCCCTTATATCAGCCCCAGCATTTT; cdr3_aa: CASSPGYKGPLYQPQHF
d_call: -; clone_size: few; v_call: TRBV20-1; j_call: TRBJ2-4; cdr3_nt: TGCAGTGCTAGAGATGAACTAGCCAAAAACATTCAGTACTTC; cdr3_aa: CSARDELAKNIQYF
d_call: -; clone_size: -; v_call: TRBV5-1; j_call: TRBJ1-1; cdr3_nt: TGCGCCAGCAGCTTGGAAGGGGTGGCCACTGAAGCTTTCTTT; cdr3_aa: CASSLEGVATEAFF
d_call: TRBD2; clone_size: -; v_call: TRBV7-2; j_call: TRBJ2-2; cdr3_nt: TGTGCCAGCAGCCCACTAGCGGGGGATACCGGGGAGCTGTTTTTT; cdr3_aa: CASSPLAGDTGELFF
d_call: -; clone_size: few; v_call: TRBV4-3; j_call: TRBJ1-4; cdr3_nt: TGCGCCAGCAGCCAAGTTGGAGTGATTAATGAAAAACTGTTTTTT; cdr3_aa: CASSQVGVINEKLFF
d_call: TRBD2; clone_size: -; v_call: TRBV4-1; j_call: TRBJ2-1; cdr3_nt: TGCGCCAGCAGCCAAGGGCGTGGGACTAGAGGCTACAATGAGCAGTTCTTC; cdr3_aa: CASSQGRGTRGYNEQFF
d_call: -; clone_size: few; v_call: TRBV19; j_call: TRBJ2-1; cdr3_nt: TGTGCCAGTACTGTTCGACAGAACTACAATGAGCAGTTCTTC; cdr3_aa: CASTVRQNYNEQFF
d_call: -; clone_size: few; v_call: TRBV7-2; j_call: TRBJ2-3; cdr3_nt: TGTGCCAGCAGTTCTACATCGAGTCGGGAGTATTTT; cdr3_aa: CASSSTSSREYF
d_call: TRBD1; clone_size: -; v_call: TRBV18; j_call: TRBJ2-1; cdr3_nt: TGTGCCAGCTCAACTGGACAGGGTGGCTATGAGCAGTTCTTC; cdr3_aa: CASSTGQGGYEQFF
d_call: -; clone_size: few; v_call: TRBV24-1; j_call: TRBJ2-1; cdr3_nt: TGTGCCACCAGTGACGCTAGCGTTGCTGAGCAGTTCTTC; cdr3_aa: CATSDASVAEQFF
d_call: -; clone_size: many; v_call: TRBV20-1; j_call: TRBJ1-5; cdr3_nt: TGCAGTGCTAGAGAAACAGCTAATCAGCCCCAGCATTTT; cdr3_aa: CSARETANQPQHF
d_call: -; clone_size: many; v_call: TRBV7-8; j_call: TRBJ1-1; cdr3_nt: TGTGCCAGCAGCTTAAGTCGGGCCACGAACACTGAAGCTTTCTTT; cdr3_aa: CASSLSRATNTEAFF
d_call: -; clone_size: -; v_call: TRBV20-1; j_call: TRBJ1-2; cdr3_nt: TGCAGTGCTAGAGAGGGCGCTCAAGATGGCTACACCTTC; cdr3_aa: CSAREGAQDGYTF
d_call: -; clone_size: few; v_call: TRBV5-6; j_call: TRBJ1-5; cdr3_nt: TGTGCCAGCAGCTTTTGGAGTGATCAGCCCCAGCATTTT; cdr3_aa: CASSFWSDQPQHF
d_call: TRBD1; clone_size: many; v_call: TRBV5-1; j_call: TRBJ2-1; cdr3_nt: TGCGCCAGCAGCCAGGACAGGCCGAACTACAATGAGCAGTTCTTC; cdr3_aa: CASSQDRPNYNEQFF
d_call: TRBD2; clone_size: many; v_call: TRBV28; j_call: TRBJ2-5; cdr3_nt: TGTGCCAGCAGTTTATCGCCCCCGGGGGGGAACCAGTACTTC; cdr3_aa: CASSLSPPGGNQYF
d_call: TRBD2; clone_size: many; v_call: TRBV5-1; j_call: TRBJ2-5; cdr3_nt: TGCGCCAGCAGCTCGGGAGGAGGGGAGGAGACCCAGTACTTC; cdr3_aa: CASSSGGGEETQYF
d_call: -; clone_size: many; v_call: TRBV28; j_call: TRBJ1-5; cdr3_nt: TGTGCCAGCAGTTTAGGCCCGCCCCAGCATTTT; cdr3_aa: CASSLGPPQHF
d_call: -; clone_size: many; v_call: TRBV7-3; j_call: TRBJ1-6; cdr3_nt: TGTGCCAGCAGTGGACAGACAGTAACACCCCTCCACTTT; cdr3_aa: CASSGQTVTPLHF